This TCR beta chain appears in the sequencing data of a study of response to subunit inactivated influenza vaccine listed by TCRdb under 2018. Broadly, across the study: To follow how T cells responded to a trivalent subunit inactivated influenza vaccine, the researchers relied on deep quantitative profiling of the T cell receptor repertoire.

The CDR3 starts with the cysteine, ends with the phenylalanine, and has 18 residues. This entry keeps only the CDR3 DNA: 54 bases, framed from base 1. From V the trimming removes 2 bases and from J it removes 4 bases, while the gene matches leave 12 bases of the junction unaccounted for. The study at large found these results: The authors proposed that each seasonal influenza vaccination may bring in only a limited number of new T cells.

The method behind the library was RT-PCR. Instrument on record: Illumina HiSeq 2500. Using fastp at Q25 and MiXCR, TCRdb reprocessed the public reads and kept productive beta chains. Every entry covers one CDR3 protein and lists the most common genes and DNA from its rows. This sample gives hundreds of thousands of distinct CDR3 sequences in total; less than 20% of them show up just once. Roughly a tenth of the sample goes to the ten largest clones. A note on this clonotype: The antigen this receptor binds is unknown. The record has no base qualities; no much larger clone is one base away.

The chain is assembled from TRBV12-3 or TRBV12-4 and TRBJ2-3, with 10 bases matching TRBD2. The TCR sequence derives from a man aged 50 to 59 who received an inactivated influenza vaccine. Donor details come from another sample of the same person, matched by shared clones. This sample comprised PBMCs from blood, obtained roughly 5 days after vaccination. The CDR3 in this case is CASSLPLGLASRPDTQYF. The DNA sequence follows: TGTGCCAGCAGTTTACCTCTGGGACTAGCGAGTCGGCCAGATACGCAGTATTTT.